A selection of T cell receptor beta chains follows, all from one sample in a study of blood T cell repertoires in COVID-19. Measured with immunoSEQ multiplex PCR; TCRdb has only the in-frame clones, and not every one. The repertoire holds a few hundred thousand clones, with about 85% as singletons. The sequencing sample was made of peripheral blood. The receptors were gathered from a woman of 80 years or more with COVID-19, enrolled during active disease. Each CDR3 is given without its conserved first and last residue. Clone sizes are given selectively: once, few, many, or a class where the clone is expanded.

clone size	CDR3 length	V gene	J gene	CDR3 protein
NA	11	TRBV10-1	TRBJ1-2	ASSGTTDYGYT
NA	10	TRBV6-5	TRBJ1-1	ASWDRNTEAF
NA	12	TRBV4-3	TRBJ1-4	ASSQDARNEKLF
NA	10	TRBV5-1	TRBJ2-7	ASSRDSYEQY
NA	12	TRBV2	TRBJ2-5	ASTRTSGGKTQY
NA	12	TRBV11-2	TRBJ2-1	ASSPSLASYEQF
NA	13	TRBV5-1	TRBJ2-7	ASSSLEGGAYEQY
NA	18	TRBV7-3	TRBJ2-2	ASSLTRGLAGNSNTGELF
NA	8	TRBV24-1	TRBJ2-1	AIPGFWQF
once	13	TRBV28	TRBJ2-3	ASSPRGSGTDTQY
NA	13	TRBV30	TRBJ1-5	AWSSGLAADQPQH
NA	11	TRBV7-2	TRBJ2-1	ASSRGISNEQF
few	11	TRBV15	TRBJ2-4	ATSRGARDIQY
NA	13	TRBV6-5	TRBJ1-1	ASKAPLGVNTEAF
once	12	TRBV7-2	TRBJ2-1	ASSSEGRSGEQF
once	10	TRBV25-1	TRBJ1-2	ASSPHSYGYT
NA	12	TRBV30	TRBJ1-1	AWSDGTGYTEAF
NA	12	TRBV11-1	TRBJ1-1	ASSLYNRGSEAF
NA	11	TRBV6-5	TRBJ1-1	ASSYSLNTEAF
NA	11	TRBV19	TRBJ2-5	ATAPSVQETQY
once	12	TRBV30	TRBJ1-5	AWNLGGGGQPQH
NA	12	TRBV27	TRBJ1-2	ASSQWGGGDGYT
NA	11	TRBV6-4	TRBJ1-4	GNWGGQNEKLF
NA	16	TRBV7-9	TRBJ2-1	ASSLTELRLAGYNEQF
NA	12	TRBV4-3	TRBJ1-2	ASSQGAGVGGYT
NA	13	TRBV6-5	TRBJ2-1	ASRPPGQPMNEQF
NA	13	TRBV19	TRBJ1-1	ASRVRGRSVSEAF
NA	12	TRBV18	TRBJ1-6	ASSPPLTDSPLH
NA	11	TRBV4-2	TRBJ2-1	ASSPGPGGEQF
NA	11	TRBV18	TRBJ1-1	ASSPQVVPEVF
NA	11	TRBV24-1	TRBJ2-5	ATCDSLVGTQY
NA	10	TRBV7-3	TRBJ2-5	ASSLVGETQY
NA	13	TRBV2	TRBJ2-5	ASSNRLAERETQY
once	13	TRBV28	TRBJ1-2	ASSKDRGFNYGYT
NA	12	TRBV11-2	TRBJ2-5	ASSYDRGRETQY
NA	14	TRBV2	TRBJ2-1	ASSDRLAGVKNEQF
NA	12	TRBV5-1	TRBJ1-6	ASRYGQGESPLH
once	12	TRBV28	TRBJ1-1	ASSQTGVLVEAF
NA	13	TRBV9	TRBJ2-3	ASSVGRGGADTQY
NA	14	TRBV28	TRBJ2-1	ASSSRRTVEYNEQF
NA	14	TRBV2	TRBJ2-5	ASLNSRGRGKETQY
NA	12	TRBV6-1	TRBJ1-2	ASSEDGANYGYT
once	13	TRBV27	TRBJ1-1	ASSLRGGRGTEAF
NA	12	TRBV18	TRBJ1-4	ASSSQGAYEKLF
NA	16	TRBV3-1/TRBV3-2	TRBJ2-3	ASSQDLGGGGDQDTQY
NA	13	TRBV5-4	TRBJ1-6	ASSPQGSYNSPLH
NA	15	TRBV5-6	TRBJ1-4	ASSPNYAGQTNEKLF
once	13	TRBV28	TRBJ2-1	ASSLNRGDYNEQF
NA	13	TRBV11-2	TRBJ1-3	ASSSPDRSGNTIY
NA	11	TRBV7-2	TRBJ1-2	ASSLWTGVGYT
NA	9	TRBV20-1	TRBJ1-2	SAPVSGGYT
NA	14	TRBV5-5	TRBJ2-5	ASSPTGLAGEETQY
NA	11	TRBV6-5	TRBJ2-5	ASRKAGGETQY